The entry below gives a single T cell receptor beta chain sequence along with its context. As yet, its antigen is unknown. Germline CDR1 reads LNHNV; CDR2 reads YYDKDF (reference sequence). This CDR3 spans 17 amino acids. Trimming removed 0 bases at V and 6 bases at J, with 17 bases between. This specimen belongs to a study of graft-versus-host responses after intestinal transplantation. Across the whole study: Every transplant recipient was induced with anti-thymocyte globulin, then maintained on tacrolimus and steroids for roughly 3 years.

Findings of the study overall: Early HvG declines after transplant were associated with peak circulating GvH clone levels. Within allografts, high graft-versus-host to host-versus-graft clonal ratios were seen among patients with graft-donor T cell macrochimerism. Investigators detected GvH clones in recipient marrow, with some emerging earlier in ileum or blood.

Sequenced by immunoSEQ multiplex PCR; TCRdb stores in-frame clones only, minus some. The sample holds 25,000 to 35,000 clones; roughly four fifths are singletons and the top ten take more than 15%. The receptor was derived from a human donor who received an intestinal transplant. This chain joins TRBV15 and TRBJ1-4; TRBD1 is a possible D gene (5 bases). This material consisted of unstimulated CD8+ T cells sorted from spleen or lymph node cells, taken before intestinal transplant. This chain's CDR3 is CATSRDPEQARDEKLFF. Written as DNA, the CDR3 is TGTGCCACCAGCAGAGATCCGGAACAGGCCAGGGATGAAAAACTGTTTTTT.